This TCR beta chain was sequenced for a study of glioma-infiltrating T cells after dendritic cell vaccination. Study conclusions and caveats: Survival was not directly related to TCR clonality in these patients. Few patients contributed both blood and tumor specimens.

Time point described: after dendritic cell vaccination, including at tumor progression/relapse. None of the glioblastoma patients had an isocitrate dehydrogenase mutation. Turning to this clone: Its antigen is unknown. Because the CDR3's place on the DNA is in doubt, the DNA is left out and the CDR3 is given as listed by TCRdb.

The CDR3 spans 14 amino acids, including both terminal residues. In germline, CDR1 is SNHLY, CDR2 FYNNEI. TCRB CDR3 was amplified from 2 ug genomic DNA or less. Clones were sequenced by immunoSEQ multiplex PCR, and TCRdb holds only the in-frame ones, with some missing. This sample yields about 65,000 clones, of which approximately 89% are seen a single time; 11% belongs to the top ten. This chain uses TRBV2 with TRBJ2-2; TRBD2 is the table's D call, not checked against the DNA. Specimen: blood, collected after dendritic cell vaccination. The receptor was derived from a human donor with glioblastoma. The CDR3 loop is CASSEALRAGELFF.